The clone carrying this T cell receptor delta chain was seen a handful of times. TCRdb's listed protein matches a much larger clone and diverges from this DNA's translation at residue 9, likely through a read error; the protein shown comes from the DNA. The source of the sample is a study of gamma delta lymphoproliferative disorders and STAT genes. TCRdb made new clone calls on the multiplex PCR reads using CATT. The sample contains some 2,200 delta-chain clones, about 1.5% of which appear only once. With V trimmed by 3 bases and J by 9 bases, 20 bases remained unmatched. CDR1 is GEAIGNYY and CDR2 is EKD in the germline V gene. This CDR3 has 17 amino acids. PBMCs from patients and controls supplied the genomic DNA for sequencing.

The sequencing sample was made of blood. V usage is TRDV2 and J usage is TRDJ1, with 8 bases lining up with TRDD3. This sequence was found in a human donor in good health. The CDR3 bases are TGTGCCTGTGACGTCGTTGAGGGTATTGGGGGATCCGGACAACTCATCTTT. It yields the protein CACDVVEGIGGSGQLIF.